The next 27 T cell receptor beta chains were all read from a single sample in a study of T cells in Graves' hyperthyroidism and ophthalmopathy. RNA transcripts provided the source from which TCR beta CDR3 regions were amplified. The HTBI primer set drove a first-round RT-PCR of the TCR CDR3. Via MiXCR, TCRdb re-called the multiplex PCR reads, giving one row per CDR3 protein. The table includes approximately 400,000 distinct CDR3 sequences, 15% to 20% detected once. Sample: blood. Every receptor here comes from a young woman with Graves' hyperthyroidism.

In this sample, this clonotype turned up many times. CDR3 amino acids: CASSLDGYTEAFF. The CDR3 DNA reads as TGTGCCAGCAGTTTAGACGGGTACACTGAAGCTTTCTTT. V gene TRBV12-3 or TRBV12-4 combines with J gene TRBJ1-1; D unclear. The germline V and J ends were trimmed by 1 base and 3 bases, with 6 bases remaining between them. The CDR3 extends over 13 amino acids.

This chain links TRBV19 with TRBJ1-5, with D hard to call. Germline V gives CDR1 LNHDA, CDR2 SQIVND (reference sequence). Trimming pared 6 bases from V and 0 bases from J, leaving 18 bases between. The CDR3 extends over 17 amino acids. CDR3 in DNA: TGTGCCAGTAGGGCATCCGGCGGTTCTCCTAGCAATCAGCCCCAGCATTTT. It is translated as CASRASGGSPSNQPQHF.

The sample holds many counts of this clonotype. V usage is TRBV12-3 or TRBV12-4 and J usage is TRBJ1-5; tentative D call: TRBD1 (5 bases). There are 12 residues in the CDR3. Trimming pared 4 bases from V and 7 bases from J, leaving 8 bases between. CDR3 sequence (DNA): TGTGCCAGCAGTTCAGGGTTACAGCCCCAGCATTTT. It specifies CASSSGLQPQHF.

Notes on this clonotype: This sequence may be a read error, since a much larger clone differs from it by one base. V and J are TRBV11-2 and TRBJ2-3, with TRBD1 identical over 8 bases. Germline V gene lookup returns CDR1 SGHAT and CDR2 FQNNGV. V was pared by 11 bases and J by 3 bases, with 10 bases of the junction left unmatched. CDR3 length: 14 residues. This CDR3 reads CAGLRTGITDTQYF. In DNA form, the CDR3 reads TGTGCCGGCTTGAGGACAGGGATAACAGATACGCAGTATTTT.

The chain combines TRBV28 with TRBJ2-7, with D unclear. Germline lookup yields CDR1 MDHEN and CDR2 SYDVKM. The CDR3 has 13 residues. With 2 bases removed from V and 5 bases from J, the gap between germline ends came to 10 bases. The CDR3 DNA reads TGTGCCAGCAGTTTACCTAGTTCCCACGAGCAGTACTTC. It yields the protein CASSLPSSHEQYF.

The table lists this clonotype with many counts. The gene calls are TRBV10-1 and TRBJ1-1; the D is unclear. Looked up from germline, CDR1 is WNHNN and CDR2 is SYGVQD (reference sequence). The CDR3 spans 13 residues. V lost 3 bases, J lost 6 bases, and 11 bases lay in between. CDR3: CASSESTEAEAFF. CDR3 nucleotides: TGCGCCAGCAGTGAATCTACGGAGGCTGAAGCTTTCTTT.

This clonotype came up many times. V and J are TRBV5-1 and TRBJ1-5; D unresolved. This CDR3 contains 15 residues. V shed 0 bases and J shed 2 bases, with 9 bases lying between them. The V gene's germline CDR1 is SGHRS and CDR2 YFSETQ. CDR3 nucleotide sequence: TGCGCCAGCAGCTTGGGGGGAACGGGCAATCAGCCCCAGCATTTT. Its translation is CASSLGGTGNQPQHF.

This clonotype was seen repeatedly, ten times or more. The chain is built from TRBV20-1 and TRBJ1-2, with TRBD1 as a possible D gene (6 bases). The V gene lost 0 bases and the J gene lost 7 bases, with 15 bases spanning the gap. The CDR3 runs 14 residues. Germline V gives CDR1 DFQATT, CDR2 SNEGSKA (reference sequence). CDR3 bases: TGCAGTGCTAGAGATCCCAGGGGCCGAGGTGGCTACACCTTC. Residues: CSARDPRGRGGYTF.

This clonotype was seen ten or more times. This chain links TRBV20-1 with TRBJ1-3; 7 positions match TRBD1. V lost 4 bases, J lost 0 bases, and 9 bases stayed unmatched. The length of the CDR3 is 16 residues. The germline gives CDR1 DFQATT, CDR2 SNEGSKA (reference sequence). The CDR3 protein is CSAKGAGLGSGNTIYF. CDR3 nucleotides: TGCAGTGCTAAGGGGGCAGGACTTGGCTCTGGAAACACCATATATTTT.

This clonotype was found many times. This rearrangement joins TRBV6-5 to TRBJ2-7; D not certain. CDR1 MNHEY and CDR2 SVGAGI come from the germline V gene. V dropped 0 bases and J dropped 2 bases, with 8 bases sitting between them. The CDR3 runs to 14 residues. The chain's CDR3 is CASSYSTRTYEQYF. The CDR3 DNA sequence: TGTGCCAGCAGTTACTCGACCAGGACCTACGAGCAGTACTTC.

V is TRBV19 and J is TRBJ2-7; D is ambiguous. Per the germline V gene, CDR1 is LNHDA and CDR2 is SQIVND (reference sequence). The CDR3 covers 13 residues. V lost 9 bases and J lost 3, with 15 bases in between. CDR3 nucleotide sequence: TGTGCCAGCAGCGACATAGTACTCTACGAGCAGTACTTC. Translating it yields CASSDIVLYEQYF.

This clonotype was counted only a few times. This sequence joins TRBV20-1 and TRBJ2-7; TRBD2 aligns across 9 bases. The CDR3 covers 14 residues. J was trimmed by 5 bases and V by 2 bases; bases with no gene match: 7. Per germline, CDR1 DFQATT and CDR2 SNEGSKA (reference sequence). CDR3 nucleotide sequence: TGCAGTGCTAGACGCGGGGGGGCTAAGGACGAGCAGTACTTC. Amino acids: CSARRGGAKDEQYF.

The chain links TRBV28 to TRBJ2-5; D gene uncertain. The CDR3 spans 14 residues. From germline, CDR1 is MDHEN and CDR2 SYDVKM. V shed 6 bases and J shed 7 bases, with 18 bases lying between them. The CDR3 DNA reads as TGTGCCAGCAGCTCACCCGCCCCGGTTGGGACCCAGTACTTC. This encodes CASSSPAPVGTQYF.

This clonotype was seen at least ten times. The genes are TRBV7-9 and TRBJ1-1; maybe TRBD1 (6 bases). Germline CDR1 is SEHNR and CDR2 is FQNEAQ (reference sequence). With 9 bases removed from V and 3 bases from J, the gap between germline ends came to 20 bases. The CDR3 spans 15 residues. CDR3 sequence reads: CASNRRGPRDTEAFF. The CDR3 bases are TGTGCCAGTAACAGGCGGGGGCCGCGGGACACTGAAGCTTTCTTT.

At least ten counts were recorded for this clonotype. The chain recombines TRBV20-1 with TRBJ2-7; D assignment may be TRBD1 or TRBD2 (5 bases each). Germline values: CDR1 DFQATT, CDR2 SNEGSKA (reference sequence). The V gene lost 3 bases and the J gene lost 5 bases, with 20 bases spanning the gap. The CDR3 has 15 amino acids. The CDR3 DNA reads as TGCAGTGCTAGTACCCCCGCCCGAAGGGGAGACGAGCAGTACTTC. It encodes CSASTPARRGDEQYF.

This clonotype was observed a handful of times. The gene calls are TRBV6-1 and TRBJ2-7, with a tentative D call TRBD2 (6 bases). Germline values: CDR1 MNHNS, CDR2 SASEGT. The V end was cut by 1 base, the J end by 1 base, with 14 bases between. The CDR3 is 16 residues long. CDR3 loop: CASSEEEGRASYEQYF. The CDR3 DNA reads as TGTGCCAGCAGTGAAGAGGAGGGAAGAGCATCCTACGAGCAGTACTTC.

A remark on this clonotype: Since the CDR3 does not end with the conserved phenylalanine or tryptophan, this likely comes from a read error. The rearrangement links TRBV25-1 to TRBJ1-1; D remains unclear. Per germline, CDR1 MGHDK and CDR2 SYGVNS. This CDR3 is 13 amino acids long. V was cut by 6 bases and J by 2 bases, with 10 bases left in between. The CDR3 is CASSETENTEAFY. The CDR3 nucleotides read TGTGCCAGCAGCGAAACAGAAAACACTGAAGCTTTCTAT.

This clonotype was recorded at least ten times. V usage is TRBV20-1 and J usage is TRBJ1-3, with 8 bases aligning to TRBD1. CDR3 length: 14 residues. CDR1 DFQATT and CDR2 SNEGSKA come from the germline V gene (reference sequence). V trimming: 6 bases; J trimming: 0 bases; junction bases outside the gene matches: 4. The CDR3 nucleotides are TGCAGTGCACCACAGGGGGGCTCTGGAAACACCATATATTTT. As protein: CSAPQGGSGNTIYF.

This clonotype was counted ten times or more. The chain couples TRBV6-5 to TRBJ1-1, with a weak D call TRBD1 (5 bases). With 4 bases removed from V and 4 bases from J, the gap between germline ends came to 13 bases. The length of the CDR3 is 14 residues. Germline assignment: CDR1 MNHEY and CDR2 SVGAGI. CDR3 sequence (DNA): TGTGCCAGCAGTTCCGACAGAGACCGCACTGAAGCTTTCTTT. Protein: CASSSDRDRTEAFF.

About this clonotype itself: The CDR3 does not end in the conserved phenylalanine or tryptophan, so this is likely a read error. The chain carries TRBV7-9 and TRBJ2-7, with 7 bases that match TRBD1. Germline V CDR1 and CDR2: SEHNR, FQNEAQ (reference sequence). Germline trimming cut 4 bases from V and 1 base from J; bases unmatched to any gene: 7. This CDR3 region has 15 residues. The CDR3 reads CASSYTQGQSYEQYL. For the CDR3, the DNA is TGTGCCAGCAGCTATACACAGGGGCAATCCTACGAGCAGTACCTC.

In its sample, this clonotype was seen many times. V usage is TRBV2 and J usage is TRBJ2-4; TRBD2 matches 7 bases. Trimming cost V 3 bases and J 5 bases; bases outside gene matches: 1. CDR1 and CDR2 (germline): SNHLY, FYNNEI. The CDR3 loop spans 13 amino acids. CDR3 sequence reads: CASSEGGENIQYF. CDR3 in DNA: TGTGCCAGCAGTGAGGGAGGGGAAAACATTCAGTACTTC.

At least ten counts were recorded for this clonotype. The rearrangement links TRBV5-5 to TRBJ2-7; the D gene could be TRBD1 or TRBD2 (5 bases each). This CDR3 comprises 15 residues. Looked up from germline, CDR1 is SGHKS and CDR2 is YYEKEE (reference sequence). The ends were cut back, 0 bases at V and 2 bases at J, with 12 bases in the middle. The CDR3 DNA sequence: TGTGCCAGCAGCTTGGCCGGGGCACAGACCTACGAGCAGTACTTC. Encoded protein: CASSLAGAQTYEQYF.

Ten or more counts support this clonotype. The gene calls are TRBV6-5 and TRBJ1-1; perhaps TRBD1 as D (5 bases). CDR1 and CDR2 from the germline V gene are MNHEY and SVGAGI. Between the trimmed V and J ends, which lost 5 bases and 6 bases, there was a span of 19 bases. This CDR3 contains 15 residues. CDR3 nucleotides: TGTGCCAGCAGTACCGCGTTTTGGGGGAGTCCTGAAGCTTTCTTT. Translating it yields CASSTAFWGSPEAFF.

The V call is TRBV2, the J call TRBJ1-1, with D perhaps matching TRBD1 (5 bases). V lost 6 bases to trimming and J lost 1 base, with 15 bases between them. This CDR3 comprises 15 residues. CDR1 and CDR2 (germline): SNHLY, FYNNEI. The chain's CDR3 is CASSPTPTENTEAFF. The CDR3, as DNA: TGTGCCAGCAGCCCTACGCCGACAGAGAACACTGAAGCTTTCTTT.

This clonotype was seen at least ten times. The V and J genes are TRBV6-5 and TRBJ1-1; D is unclear. CDR1 MNHEY and CDR2 SVGAGI come from the germline V gene. Trimming left V 2 bases short and J 11 bases short, with 15 bases between. The CDR3 totals 13 residues. The CDR3, as DNA: TGTGCCAGCAGTTACGAGGAGGGCCATTACGCTTTCTTT. It is translated as CASSYEEGHYAFF.

The chain couples TRBV18 to TRBJ2-5; D unclear. V shed 1 base and J shed 4 bases, with 4 bases lying between them. The CDR3 consists of 12 residues. Germline lookup yields CDR1 KGHSH and CDR2 LQKENI. The CDR3 loop is CASSPHRETQYF. The CDR3 region has the DNA TGTGCCAGCTCACCACACCGAGAGACCCAGTACTTC.

This clonotype was recorded a few times. The chain uses TRBV4-1 and TRBJ2-4; 9 nucleotides line up with TRBD1. After removal of 6 bases from V and 4 bases from J, the junction contained 10 bases not matched to a gene. Germline values: CDR1 MGHRA, CDR2 YSYEKL. This CDR3 is built from 16 residues. In DNA form, the CDR3 reads TGCGCCAGCAGTCTCAGGACTGGGACAGGGAAAAACATTCAGTACTTC. The encoded protein is CASSLRTGTGKNIQYF.